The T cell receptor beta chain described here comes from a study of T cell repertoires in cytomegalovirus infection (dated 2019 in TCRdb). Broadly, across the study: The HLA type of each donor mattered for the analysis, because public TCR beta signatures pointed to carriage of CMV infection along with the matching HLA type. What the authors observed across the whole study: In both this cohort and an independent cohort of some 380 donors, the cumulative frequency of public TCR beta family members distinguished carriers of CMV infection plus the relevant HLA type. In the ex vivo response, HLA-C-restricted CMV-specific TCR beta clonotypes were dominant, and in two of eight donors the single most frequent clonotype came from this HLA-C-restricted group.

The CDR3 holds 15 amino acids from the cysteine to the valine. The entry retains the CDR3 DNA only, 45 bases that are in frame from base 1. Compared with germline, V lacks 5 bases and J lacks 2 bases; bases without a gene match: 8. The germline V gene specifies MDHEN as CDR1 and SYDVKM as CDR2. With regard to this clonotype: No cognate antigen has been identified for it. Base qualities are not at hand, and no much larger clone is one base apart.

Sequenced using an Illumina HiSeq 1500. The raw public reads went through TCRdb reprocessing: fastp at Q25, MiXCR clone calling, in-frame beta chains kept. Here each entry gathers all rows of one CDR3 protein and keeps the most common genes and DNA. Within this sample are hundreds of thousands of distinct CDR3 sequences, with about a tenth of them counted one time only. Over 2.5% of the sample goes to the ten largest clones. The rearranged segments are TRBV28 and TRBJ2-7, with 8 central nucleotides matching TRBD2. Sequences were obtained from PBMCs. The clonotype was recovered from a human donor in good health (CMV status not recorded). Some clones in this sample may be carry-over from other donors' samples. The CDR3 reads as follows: CASSPGGGPTYEQYV. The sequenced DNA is TGTGCCAGCAGTCCAGGCGGGGGGCCTACCTACGAGCAGTACGTC.